A single T cell receptor (beta chain) is shown here with its context. The same CDR3 arises from other DNA sequences in this sample as well. The data derive from a study of T cell changes during pregnancy in multiple sclerosis. This CDR3 has 13 residues. The V gene's germline CDR1 is SEHNR and CDR2 FQNEAQ (reference sequence). After removal of 5 bases from V and 1 base from J, the junction contained 2 bases not matched to a gene. Data came from immunoSEQ multiplex PCR; TCRdb stores just in-frame clones and leaves some out. The data hold roughly 90,000 clones, with more than 85% observed a single time. The sequencing used peripheral blood, collected before pregnancy. The TCR originated in a female donor with multiple sclerosis, enrolled in a pregnancy study. This chain uses TRBV7-9 with TRBJ2-7, with 7 bases lining up with TRBD2. This CDR3 is CASSGGVSYEQYF. The CDR3 nucleotides are TGTGCCAGCAGCGGGGGGGTATCCTACGAGCAGTACTTC.